The 24 T cell receptor beta chains given below trace back to one sample, sequenced in a study of blood T cell repertoires in COVID-19. Produced via immunoSEQ multiplex PCR; TCRdb's table is partial and in-frame only. The table has about 55,000 clones, 87% seen once. Sequenced sample: peripheral blood. The source of these receptors is a man in his forties or fifties with COVID-19, enrolled during active disease.

V usage is TRBV20-1 and J usage is TRBJ1-2; D perhaps matches TRBD1 (6 bases). CDR1 and CDR2 (germline): DFQATT, SNEGSKA (reference sequence). The V gene lost 5 bases and the J gene lost 6 bases, with 10 bases spanning the gap. CDR3 length equals 11 residues. CDR3 coding DNA: TGCAGTGCTGCCAGGGGAAATGGCTACACCTTC. This translates into CSAARGNGYTF.

The genes are TRBV7-7 and TRBJ2-1; TRBD2 might be the D (5 bases). Trimming stripped 5 bases from V and 4 bases from J, with 18 bases between. Germline CDR1 reads SSHAT; CDR2 reads FNYEAQ (reference sequence). The CDR3 has 16 amino acids. CDR3 in amino acids: CASSPSRDRGYNEQFF. DNA for the CDR3: TGTGCCAGCAGCCCCTCCCGGGATCGCGGATACAATGAGCAGTTCTTC.

This clone was seen just once. The chain combines TRBV7-2 with TRBJ2-5; D uncertain. The length of the CDR3 is 13 residues. In germline, CDR1 is SGHTA, CDR2 FQGNSA. The V gene lost 5 bases and the J gene lost 0 bases, with 7 bases spanning the gap. CDR3 DNA sequence: TGTGCCAGCAGCCCGGAGAACCAAGAGACCCAGTACTTC. Amino acid sequence: CASSPENQETQYF.

The chain couples TRBV19 to TRBJ1-5; the match to TRBD1 covers 9 bases. There are 14 residues in the CDR3. Germline CDR1 reads LNHDA; CDR2 reads SQIVND (reference sequence). V shed 4 bases and J 5 bases; nucleotides not matched to a gene: 3. CDR3 amino acids: CASSTGDRDQPQHF. CDR3 sequence (DNA): TGTGCCAGTAGTACCGGGGACAGGGATCAGCCCCAGCATTTT.

This clone was seen only a few times. The chain couples TRBV6-1 to TRBJ2-3; D possibly corresponds to TRBD2 (6 bases). Germline V gene lookup returns CDR1 MNHNS and CDR2 SASEGT. The CDR3 has 16 amino acids. The ends were cut back, 4 bases at V and 6 bases at J, with 20 bases in the middle. The chain's CDR3 is CASSGEVGEVRDTQYF. The CDR3, as DNA: TGTGCCAGCAGTGGAGAAGTAGGGGAGGTGCGGGATACGCAGTATTTT.

The chain uses TRBV5-6 and TRBJ1-1; TRBD1 aligns across 9 bases. V gave up 4 bases and J gave up 4 bases; unmatched junction bases: 8. The CDR3 is 15 amino acids. CDR1 is SGHDT and CDR2 is YYEEEE in the germline V gene. CDR3 DNA: TGTGCCAGCAGCGCCCGGGACAGGGTGGGCACTGAAGCTTTCTTT. It translates to CASSARDRVGTEAFF.

V usage is TRBV11-2 and J usage is TRBJ2-2; 7 positions agree with TRBD2. There are 17 residues in the CDR3. CDR1 SGHAT and CDR2 FQNNGV come from the germline V gene. J lost 5 bases, V lost 2 bases, and 11 bases had no gene match. The CDR3: CASSLPRRETWTGELFF. Here the CDR3 DNA reads TGTGCCAGCAGCTTACCTAGGCGGGAGACTTGGACCGGGGAGCTGTTTTTT.

The chain links TRBV6-2 or TRBV6-3 to TRBJ2-7, with 11 bases that match TRBD2. Germline-derived CDR1 and CDR2 are MNHEY and SVGEGT. This CDR3 is 14 amino acids long. V lost 5 bases to trimming and J lost 2 bases; unmatched junction nucleotides: 2. Here the CDR3 reads CASSPGLAAYEQYF. In nucleotides, the CDR3 is TGTGCCAGCAGTCCGGGACTAGCGGCCTACGAGCAGTACTTC.

V and J are TRBV7-9 and TRBJ1-1; TRBD1 matches 7 bases. This CDR3 region has 15 residues. The trim removed 4 bases at V and 2 bases at J, leaving 7 bases unmatched. Germline V gives CDR1 SEHNR, CDR2 FQNEAQ (reference sequence). The CDR3 here is CASSSTGTDNTEAFF. CDR3 in DNA: TGTGCCAGCAGCTCGACCGGGACAGATAACACTGAAGCTTTCTTT.

This chain connects TRBV5-1 to TRBJ2-1; 9 positions match TRBD2. CDR1 and CDR2 from the germline V gene are SGHRS and YFSETQ. V was clipped by 0 bases and J by 10 bases; unmatched bases: 8. The CDR3 runs 15 residues. CDR3 nucleotides: TGCGCCAGCAGCTTGGCAGCGGGAGGTTATAACGAGCAGTTCTTC. This translates into CASSLAAGGYNEQFF.

The genes are TRBV7-9 and TRBJ2-7, with D uncertain. Germline V lookup: CDR1 SEHNR, CDR2 FQNEAQ (reference sequence). CDR3 length equals 12 residues. With 5 bases removed from V and 0 bases from J, the gap between germline ends came to 5 bases. The DNA for the CDR3 is TGTGCCAGCAGCCCGAGCTCCTACGAGCAGTACTTC. Its protein is CASSPSSYEQYF.

This chain links TRBV24-1 with TRBJ1-2; perhaps TRBD1 as D (5 bases). CDR1 KGHDR and CDR2 SFDVKD come from the germline V gene. V lost 2 bases to trimming and J lost 5 bases, with 17 bases between them. This CDR3 contains 16 residues. The CDR3 nucleotides are TGTGCCACCAGTGATTCACAGGTTGGGGCTCTATATGGCTACACCTTC. It codes for CATSDSQVGALYGYTF.

The chain joins TRBV12-3 or TRBV12-4 to TRBJ2-5; possible D gene TRBD2, 6 bases. This CDR3 comprises 13 residues. V lost 5 bases to trimming and J lost 5 bases, with 12 bases between them. In nucleotides, the CDR3 is TGTGCCAGCAGTCCGAGCGGGCGGGAGACCCAGTACTTC. Translating gives CASSPSGRETQYF.

The chain joins TRBV3-1 (or the pseudogene TRBV3-2) to TRBJ2-1; 11 nucleotides line up with TRBD2. Germline CDR1 reads LGHDT; CDR2 reads YNNKEL (reference sequence). With V trimmed by 2 bases and J by 1 base, 10 bases remained unmatched. CDR3 length: 19 residues. The CDR3 is CASSQLSLGLAASYNEQFF. In DNA form, the CDR3 reads TGTGCCAGCAGCCAACTTTCCCTGGGACTAGCGGCTTCCTACAATGAGCAGTTCTTC.

This rearrangement joins TRBV24-1 to TRBJ2-1, with 7 bases that match TRBD2. The J segment lost 3 bases and the V segment lost 4 bases, leaving 14 bases of the junction unmatched. The CDR3 is made up of 18 amino acids. The V gene's germline CDR1 is KGHDR and CDR2 SFDVKD. In DNA form, the CDR3 reads TGTGCCACCAGTGACCCTCGTCCGGCTAGCGGAGGCTACAATGAGCAGTTCTTC. Protein sequence: CATSDPRPASGGYNEQFF.

This rearrangement joins TRBV6-6 to TRBJ1-1, with D perhaps TRBD1 (6 bases). From germline, CDR1 is MNHNY and CDR2 SVGAGI (reference sequence). Trimming cost V 8 bases and J 2 bases, with 12 bases left between them. The CDR3 is made up of 13 amino acids. The CDR3 nucleotides read TGTGCCAGCGTAGGGGACAAAAACACTGAAGCTTTCTTT. Its protein is CASVGDKNTEAFF.

The rearrangement joins TRBV11-3 to TRBJ2-2; D perhaps matches TRBD1 (6 bases). Germline V gene lookup returns CDR1 SGHNT and CDR2 YENEEA. CDR3 length: 15 amino acids. The V end lost 3 bases, the J end lost 1 base, and 9 bases lay between the germline ends. DNA of the CDR3: TGTGCCAGCAGCTTGTTACAGGGGAACACCGGGGAGCTGTTTTTT. This translates into CASSLLQGNTGELFF.

This chain connects TRBV25-1 to TRBJ1-1; D is possibly TRBD1 (6 bases). Trimming pared 7 bases from V and 7 bases from J, leaving 19 bases between. CDR1 is MGHDK and CDR2 is SYGVNS in the germline V gene. There are 14 residues in the CDR3. The CDR3 DNA reads TGTGCCAGCACGCCGGACAGAAAAACGGGTGAAGCTTTCTTT. It is translated as CASTPDRKTGEAFF.

The chain joins TRBV7-3 to TRBJ2-7; D perhaps matches TRBD2 (5 bases). CDR1 and CDR2 from the germline V gene are SGHTA and FQGTGA. The CDR3 runs 13 residues. V lost 2 bases to trimming and J lost 2 bases, with 7 bases between them. For the CDR3, the DNA is TGTGCCAGCAGCTTAGGGGAGACCTACGAGCAGTACTTC. Amino acids: CASSLGETYEQYF.

CDR3 sequence reads: CASSSDRDTQYF. CDR3 DNA: TGTGCCAGCTCGTCCGACAGGGATACGCAGTATTTT. This chain uses TRBV18 with TRBJ2-3; D is possibly TRBD1 (6 bases). There are 12 residues in the CDR3. With 6 bases removed from V and 6 bases from J, the gap between germline ends came to 10 bases. Germline V CDR1 and CDR2: KGHSH, LQKENI.

The chain couples TRBV3-1 (or the pseudogene TRBV3-2) to TRBJ2-7, with D tentatively TRBD2 (5 bases). The CDR3 extends over 11 amino acids. Trimming pared 2 bases from V and 7 bases from J, leaving 6 bases between. The germline V gene encodes CDR1 LGHDT and CDR2 YNNKEL (reference sequence). Here the CDR3 DNA reads TGTGCCAGCAGCCAATCGGGAGAGCAGTACTTC. It is translated as CASSQSGEQYF.

The chain carries TRBV11-3 and TRBJ1-6; no clear D. Trimming took 5 bases from V and 0 from J, leaving 11 bases between them. CDR1 SGHNT and CDR2 YENEEA come from the germline V gene. This CDR3 is 16 amino acids long. The DNA for the CDR3 is TGTGCCAGCAGCCCCGCCGGGAGCTCCTATAATTCACCCCTCCACTTT. Its translation is CASSPAGSSYNSPLHF.

The chain recombines TRBV7-9 with TRBJ2-7; 8 bases are shared with TRBD1. The CDR3 length is 17 residues. Germline V gives CDR1 SEHNR, CDR2 FQNEAQ (reference sequence). J gave up 4 bases and V 2 bases, and 13 bases lay outside the gene matches. Here the CDR3 DNA reads TGTGCCAGCAGCTTAAGCGCCTCGACAGGGGCTGGGTACGAGCAGTACTTC. It specifies CASSLSASTGAGYEQYF.

The V gene is TRBV19, the J gene TRBJ1-2; TRBD1 matches at 9 bases. Germline values: CDR1 LNHDA, CDR2 SQIVND (reference sequence). The CDR3 has 15 residues. With 5 bases clipped from V and 4 bases from J, the junction kept 8 bases outside the gene matches. CDR3: CASSPRDRGFYGYTF. The CDR3 DNA reads as TGTGCCAGTAGTCCCCGCGACAGGGGGTTCTATGGCTACACCTTC.